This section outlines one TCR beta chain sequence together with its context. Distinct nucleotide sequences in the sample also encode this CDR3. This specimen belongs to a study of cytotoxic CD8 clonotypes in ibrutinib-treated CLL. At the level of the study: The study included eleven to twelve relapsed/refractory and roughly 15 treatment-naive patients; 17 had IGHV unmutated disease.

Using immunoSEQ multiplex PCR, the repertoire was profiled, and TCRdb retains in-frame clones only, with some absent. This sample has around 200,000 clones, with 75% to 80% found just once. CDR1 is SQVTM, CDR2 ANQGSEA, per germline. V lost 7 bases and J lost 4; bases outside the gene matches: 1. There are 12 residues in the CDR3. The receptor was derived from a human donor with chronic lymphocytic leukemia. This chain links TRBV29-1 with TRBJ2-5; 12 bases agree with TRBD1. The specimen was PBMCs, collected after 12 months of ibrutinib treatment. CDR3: CSGDRGRETQYF. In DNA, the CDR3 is TGCAGCGGGGACAGGGGGCGAGAGACCCAGTACTTC. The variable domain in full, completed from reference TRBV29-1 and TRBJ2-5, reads SAVISQKPSRDICQRGTSLTIQCQVDSQVTMMFWYRQQPGQSLTLIATANQGSEATYESGFVIDKFPISRPNLTFSTLTVSNMSPEDSSIYLCSGDRGRETQYFGPGTRLLVL.